The entry below describes one T cell receptor beta chain. Its target antigen remains unknown. Per-nucleotide qualities are absent, and no much larger clonotype sits a single base away. CD8 naive samples were obtained by positive selection for CCR7 among CD45RO-negative cells, yielding a CD45RA+CCR7+ population from which TemRA cells were excluded. The donors were healthy, HIV-negative adults with no recently reported acute infections or vaccinations. Only Caucasian adults living in Nashville, Tennessee, USA were represented among the donors. After blood collection by leukapheresis, PBMCs were isolated using Ficoll-Histopaque density gradient centrifugation and then cryopreserved in the vapor phase of liquid nitrogen. Analytical flow cytometry was used to check the purity and quantity of every magnetically sorted T cell population. Genomic DNA was isolated from every sorted fraction and measured by UV absorbance on a Nanodrop 2000c.

TCR CDR3 regions were amplified from genomic DNA by multiplex PCR using the deep immunoSEQ assay. Genomic DNA extracted from each cell subset was distributed evenly over all wells of several immunoSEQ 96-well plates, and each plate served as one replicate. For sorted subsets, each replicate PCR was loaded with roughly 0.2 ug genomic DNA, equivalent to 30,000 or so T cell genomes. The purified libraries were quantified using a Qubit 3.0 fluorometer, sized with a Bioanalyzer 2100, and then quantified again using the KAPA Library Quantification kit. A separate single-read 150-cycle Illumina NextSeq 550 flow cell was used to sequence each immunoSEQ 96-well plate. Processing in the source paper ran as follows. Because only junctional sequences without quality scores were contained in the immunoSEQ output, filtering matching that applied to full-length reads could not be performed. Sequences were annotated with PyIR, a Python wrapper for IgBLAST v1.9, using IMGT germline references to assign V/J genes and CDR3. Reads were filtered out if the reads had weak V/J assignments (E-value above 1e-6), no CDR3, stop codons, out-of-frame junctions, or ambiguous translated residues. A V3J clonotype was defined by an identical inferred V gene, J gene, and CDR3 amino acid sequence. To compute the percentage overlap between repertoires, the number of shared unique clonotypes was divided by the size of the smaller repertoire. Three approaches were used to assess repertoire richness: RTK rarefaction, the Chao1 estimator, and Recon v2.1 estimates of unobserved clonotypes. Generation probabilities for all TCRbeta clonotypes obtained by the gDNA method from a handful of donors were computed using OLGA. In its TCRdb copy, this immuneACCESS table keeps in-frame sequences only and misses some clones. Where compared with another copy, unresolved V genes explain less than half of these, and the others have no known cause. V and J calls and clone size are copied from that table; D and trimming were computed from the DNA. The sample records some 630,000 clones, around 96% of which are singletons. The ten top clones hold around 0.1% of the sample.

This sample is part of a study of shared clonotypes between healthy human individuals (dated by TCRdb to 2020 to 2022). Some background on the complete study: A couple of women and a few men aged 18 to 49 years were included in the cohort. To estimate repertoire size and how much clonotype sharing occurs between individuals, the study deeply sequenced the blood TCR repertoires of about five healthy adults. Each donor's leukapheresis produced roughly between about 0.8 and 10 billion PBMCs. For each donor, three plates each were used for CD4 naive and CD4 memory, two plates were used for CD8 naive, and one plate was used for CD8 memory. Different laboratories and diverse techniques were used to prepare libraries and sequence TCR repertoires, to increase sequencing depth and limit assay-specific biases. The paper's findings and limits, for the study overall: Naive subsets generally had larger estimated clonotype richness than memory subsets. Only blood was sampled, and tissue TCR repertoires likely differ from those in blood. Around 5% of naive CD4, 3.5% of naive CD8, 2.3% of memory CD4, and 0.35% to 0.4% of memory CD8 clonotypes were shared across a handful of donors. Pairwise subsampling indicated that sequencing depth was expected to affect the degree of clonotype sharing among donors. Rarefaction of sorted-subset datasets indicated incomplete sequencing despite the large sequencing depth. Higher generation probabilities were observed for clonotypes shared by all four sorted-subset donors than for non-shared clonotypes. Because the study included a small number of donors, the genetic and exposure-history diversity represented was limited.

Input material: naive CD8+ T cells sorted from blood. Interpreted using the paper, the cell subset or site label stands for: CD45RA+CCR7+. The TCR originated in a woman aged 25 to 39 in good health.

The CDR3 region has the sequence CASTKRGAAGTTSYEQYF. The sequenced DNA is TGTGCCAGCACCAAACGGGGAGCCGCGGGCACTACCTCCTACGAGCAGTACTTC. This receptor chain uses TRBV2 and TRBJ2-7, and the D gene may be TRBD2, 5 bases matching. The CDR3 starts with the cysteine, ends with the phenylalanine, and has 18 residues. Of the read, only the CDR3 DNA is kept; its 54 bases are in frame from base 1. Trimming at the junction amounts to 7 bases on V and 0 bases on J, and the germline ends lie 25 bases apart. In the germline V gene, CDR1 corresponds to SNHLY and CDR2 to FYNNEI.